This TCR beta chain was obtained from a study of CD8 T cells in Susac syndrome. CD8+ and CD4+ T cells circulating in blood were sequenced for TCR beta. Negative magnetic isolation gave CD8+ and CD4+ cells; FACS enriched CD8+ TEMRA. RNA totalling roughly 0.5 to 1 ug underwent reverse transcription with random hexamers. The TCR beta CDR3 was amplified by immunoSEQ multiplex PCR across 54 Vbeta, 13 Jbeta. MiXCR, run by TCRdb on the immunoSEQ multiplex PCR reads, gives a single entry per CDR3 protein. The sample carries approximately 150,000 distinct CDR3 sequences, 94% recorded once. General observations from the study: The study acknowledged a relatively small number of individuals in its TCR sequencing and HLA analysis.

Trimming cost V 4 bases and J 0 bases; bases outside gene matches: 4. The CDR3 contains 15 residues. Germline CDR1 reads SGHRS; CDR2 reads YFSETQ. For this clonotype: As yet, its antigen is unknown.

The sample consisted of CD4+ T cells from PBMCs. The TCR was taken from a human donor in good health. This chain connects TRBV5-1 to TRBJ1-3; TRBD1 matches at 7 bases. CDR3: CASSAGTASGNTIYF. CDR3 bases: TGCGCCAGCAGCGCCGGGACAGCCTCTGGAAACACCATATATTTT. Combining the CDR3 with reference TRBV5-1 and TRBJ1-3 gives the whole variable domain KAGVTQTPRYLIKTRGQQVTLSCSPISGHRSVSWYQQTPGQGLQFLFEYFSETQRNKGNFPGRFSGRQFSNSRSEMNVSTLELGDSALYLCASSAGTASGNTIYFGEGSWLTVV.